This note documents a single T cell receptor beta chain sequence. The target of this receptor is not known. No much larger clone is present one base from it, and per-base qualities are unavailable. The method was the immunoSEQ multiplex PCR assay. For the multiplex PCR, a mixture combining 60 forward primers for TCR Vbeta segments and 13 reverse primers for TCR Jbeta segments was used. The CDR3 region of rearranged TCR beta genes was amplified from genomic DNA by a multiplex PCR assay. The Illumina HiSeq System was used to sequence the amplified TCR beta libraries as 87-base-pair reads. As for the original processing: In a later analysis, tens of millions of unique TCR beta chains were counted across the 666 repertoires, and approximately 9.9 million of these chains were shared by at least two donors. Raw reads were error-corrected and collapsed into unique sequences by a nearest-neighbor algorithm in which closely related sequences were merged to remove PCR and sequencing errors. CDR3 sequences were aligned to IMGT reference sequences to assign V, D and J gene segments. For a sequence to be retained, a match of at least six nucleotides to both a V gene segment and a J gene segment was required. A rearrangement counted as productive if the CDR3 had no stop codons and remained in frame with V and J, and every other rearrangement counted as non-productive. CDR3 was defined according to IMGT convention as the region running from the second conserved V-encoded cysteine to the conserved J-encoded phenylalanine. Sequences without an unambiguous match to a single V gene segment were excluded from the earlier analysis of about 600 of the donors. An earlier analysis of under 750 of the donors called V segments functional above 56.7% productive rearrangements and segregating when the between-donor standard deviation exceeded 5%. A statistical classification framework was built to diagnose cytomegalovirus status from the catalog of TCR beta chain sequences. In a later analysis, TCR nucleotide sequences were compared against IMGT/GENE-DB human TR gene sequences so that V and J genes could be assigned. Using the TCRdist pipeline, a later analysis assigned CDR3 sequences along with most-parsimonious VDJ recombination scenarios. In a later analysis, every TCR beta chain was defined by the combination of its CDR3 amino acid sequence and its V-gene family, and reads without a unique V-gene family were dropped. A later analysis removed 592 highly shared, low-generation-probability nucleotide sequences to deal with suspected cross-contamination and a sequencing artifact. For each public chain, a later analysis derived a clonal expansion index from normalized ranks of inferred template counts within each repertoire. In a later analysis, generation probabilities were computed using a VDJ recombination model fitted to out-of-frame rearrangements, and the results were checked against IGoR. In a later analysis, hypergeometric tests were used to score TCR-TCR, TCR-HLA and TCR-CMV co-occurrence, with a repertoire-size bias correction applied to TCR pairs. False discovery rates were estimated in a later analysis by permuting HLA or CMV assignments 20 times. A later analysis grouped co-occurring TCRs with DBSCAN, adding TCRdist sequence similarity when clustering within HLA-allele-positive subsets. Repertoires with fewer than 30,000 or more than 120,000 public chains, plus five repertoires with anomalous nucleotide sharing, were excluded from co-occurrence clustering. TCRdb provides this immuneACCESS table in a form limited to in-frame rearrangements. Some clones are lacking; in checked studies, under half of them reflect an unresolved V gene, and why the rest are absent is not known. From that table come the V and J calls and clone size; the DNA was used to work out D and trimming. The sample table contains roughly 200,000 clones; only one count was recorded for 70% to 85% of them. The ten most abundant clones make up approximately 0.62% of the sample.

In total, just over 650 healthy bone marrow donors made up the cohort. All cohort members were sampled while nominally healthy, although unrecorded immune exposures were likely present. The donor was CMV seronegative and belonged to the group of approximately 320 seronegative cohort members. A peripheral blood sample was collected from each donor, and TCR beta sequencing was performed on peripheral blood mononuclear cells. Genomic DNA extraction from the blood cell samples was performed with the Qiagen DNeasy Blood Extraction Kit. This sample is drawn from a study of cytomegalovirus exposure and HLA in healthy donors (dated by TCRdb to about 2017). At the level of the whole study: An earlier analysis of approximately 640 of the donors reported about 290 Gb of sequence data and some 120 million unique TCR beta sequences from some 180 million T cells. In the later analysis, no new phenotypic data were used to find candidate immune exposures; instead, reliance was placed on TCR beta sequences and their occurrence across donors. Across about 370 genotyped donors of the cohort, an average of approximately 220,000 unique TCR beta nucleotide sequences per donor were sequenced, and about a sixth of those sequences were non-productive. The aim of the study was to test whether cataloging public T cell receptors could identify signatures of past pathogen exposure. To predict cytomegalovirus infection status, the study combined high-throughput TCR immunosequencing, statistical association of individual TCRs with disease status, and machine learning. Genome-wide SNP genotypes for about three fifths of the 666 donors were used in a later genetic analysis, which treated that subset as a discovery cohort. About 5 DR-DQ haplotypes were handled as single units for association and clustering, since linkage in the cohort was strong. All discovery cohort repertoires had been generated using a single sequencing platform. Of the approximately 370 genotyped donors, approximately 80% were placed in the genetic ancestry cluster associated with self-reported Caucasian donors. An early release covering over 500 HLA-typed donors comprised approximately 290 gigabases of sequencing data and around 86 million unique TCR sequences. An earlier analysis of 587 of the donors used high-throughput TCR beta sequencing to judge whether each TCR beta V gene segment behaved as functional or pseudogenic. To study patterns of TCR occurrence, a later analysis re-analyzed previously published TCR beta repertoires from around 700 donors and added high-resolution HLA genotyping. HLA typing covered class I and class II loci at four-digit resolution. In addition to the first cohort of about 650 subjects, a separate validation cohort of approximately 130 different subjects was used. Alongside the repertoire data, information on donor age, sex, ethnicity and CMV serostatus was compiled. Typing coverage differed by locus: A, B, C, DRB1 and DQB1 were typed in about 620-630 donors, DQA1 in about 560, DPA1 in some 600, and DPB1 in 400 to 480. The study used immunosequencing to profile the T cell repertoires of approximately 690 subjects and linked those repertoires to cytomegalovirus serostatus. On the study overall, not on this receptor specifically: In a later analysis, some 17,000 TCR beta sequences were associated with specific HLA alleles at a false discovery rate of 0.05. In both the original and validation cohorts, the classifier was reported to diagnose cytomegalovirus status with high specificity and sensitivity. V-gene and J-gene trimming of TCR beta chains was associated with a missense DCLRE1C variant in a later genetic analysis, and the association was replicated in an independent cohort. Most TCR sequences were observed very rarely across donors, whereas some public TCRs were present in many individuals. Most CMV-associated TCR beta chains appeared to be HLA-restricted in a later analysis, and the HLA associations seemed to be driven largely by CMV exposure. Immune exposure information for the cohort was limited to CMV serostatus. The presence/absence analyses assumed that sequencing depth was roughly uniform across donors, and that assumption may not be true. Compared with equally common non-associated chains, HLA-associated TCR beta chains in a later analysis were more clonally expanded and had lower generation probabilities. In an earlier analysis of fewer than 750 of the donors, most TCR beta V segments were observed in productive rearrangements about 87% or about 30% of the time, broadly matching IMGT annotations. Assigning TCR associations to individual alleles was difficult when HLA alleles, especially DR and DQ, strongly co-occurred. A further reported finding was that TCR beta sequences accurately predicted the HLA-A and HLA-B alleles for most subjects in the first cohort. The authors suggested that the approach could potentially be generalized to other disease states and immunological phenotypes. A few of the identified cytomegalovirus-associated TCR beta chains were confirmed in vitro to be specific for cytomegalovirus antigens. In a later genetic analysis, fewer N-insertions in productive TCRs were reported among donors in an Asian-associated ancestry cluster than the roughly 710-donor mean. Because counts were too low, roughly 16 rarely observed V segments, including chromosome 9 orphons, were excluded from the earlier analysis of 587 of the donors. Some IMGT-functional V segments, including TRBV6-2 and TRBV6-3, could not be distinguished by the 87-base-pair reads and were therefore excluded. The cohort was sequenced for TCR beta chains only, and without alpha or paired-chain data the features that could be detected were limited. A group of highly shared sequence variants was considered likely to be a technical artifact of the sequencing pipeline. Linkage disequilibrium might explain the correlated functional status among segregating V segments, but an unknown experimental factor could not be ruled out. In a later analysis, TCR association rates were found to vary across HLA loci, with the most associated TCRs seen for DRB1 alleles and the fewest for HLA-C alleles. In a later analysis, several top co-occurrence clusters were reported to appear linked to parvovirus B19, influenza, CMV and Epstein-Barr virus. HLA typing was unavailable for some donors at each locus, so association tests used only the typed subset. The study listed 150 to 200 TCR beta chains as associated with cytomegalovirus.

V is pared back by 1 base and J by 1 base, with 8 bases lying between the germline termini. The CDR3 contains 14 residues, cysteine and phenylalanine counted. The entry retains the CDR3 DNA only, 42 bases that are in frame from base 1. CDR1 and CDR2 are read off the germline V gene as SGDLS and YYNGEE. The TCR originated in a woman aged 40 to 50 in good health and CMV-seronegative. The sample comprised PBMCs. Rearrangement joined TRBV9 to TRBJ1-1; no confident D gene assignment can be made. The nucleotide sequence is TGTGCCAGCAGCGTAATCGCGCAGAACACTGAAGCTTTCTTT. Its translation reads: CASSVIAQNTEAFF.